There are many counts of the clone carrying this T cell receptor beta chain. This entry belongs to a study of T cells in Graves' hyperthyroidism and ophthalmopathy. TCR beta CDR3 sequences were amplified from RNA transcripts. A set of HTBI primers served as the primers for a first-round RT-PCR of the TCR CDR3. TCRdb re-called the multiplex PCR reads through MiXCR, storing one row per CDR3 protein. The repertoire holds fewer than 550,000 distinct CDR3 sequences, with about a sixth as singletons. Germline CDR1 is DFQATT and CDR2 is SNEGSKA (reference sequence). The CDR3 runs to 16 residues. V was shortened by 2 bases and J by 0 bases, with 14 bases between the two germline ends.

The TCR originated in a woman aged 18-30 years with Graves' hyperthyroidism. The sample was blood. The V gene is TRBV20-1, the J gene TRBJ2-4; D is uncertain. The CDR3 bases are TGCAGTGCTAGACCTTATGGAGCACTAGCCAAAAACATTCAGTACTTC. It specifies CSARPYGALAKNIQYF.